This note documents a single TCR beta chain sequence. Libraries were prepared by immunoSEQ multiplex PCR; TCRdb keeps only in-frame clonotypes and omits some of them. Found here are approximately 200,000 clones, 65% to 90% of them singletons; the top ten hold 7.4%. This specimen comes from a study of blood T cell repertoires in COVID-19. Per the germline V gene, CDR1 is SGHTA and CDR2 is FQGNSA. Trimming took off 3 bases at V and 6 bases at J, with 8 bases between the two ends. CDR3 length: 13 residues. The chain joins TRBV7-2 to TRBJ2-2; D is unclear. Input material: peripheral blood. This clonotype was obtained from a woman aged 45-65 years with acute or convalescent COVID-19. The CDR3 coding sequence is TGTGCCAGCAGCTTTCTGTCGGCCGGGGAGCTGTTTTTT. This codes for CASSFLSAGELFF.